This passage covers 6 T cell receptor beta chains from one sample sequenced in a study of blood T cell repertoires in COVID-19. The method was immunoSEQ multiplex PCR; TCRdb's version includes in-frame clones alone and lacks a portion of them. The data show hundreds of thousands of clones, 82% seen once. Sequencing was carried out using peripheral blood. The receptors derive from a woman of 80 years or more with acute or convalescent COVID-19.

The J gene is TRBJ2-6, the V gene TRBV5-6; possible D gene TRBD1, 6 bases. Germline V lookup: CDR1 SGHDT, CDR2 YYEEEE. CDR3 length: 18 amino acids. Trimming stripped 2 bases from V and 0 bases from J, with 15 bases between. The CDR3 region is CASSFRQVQSSGANVLTF. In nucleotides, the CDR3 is TGTGCCAGCAGCTTCCGACAGGTCCAATCCTCTGGGGCCAACGTCCTGACTTTC.

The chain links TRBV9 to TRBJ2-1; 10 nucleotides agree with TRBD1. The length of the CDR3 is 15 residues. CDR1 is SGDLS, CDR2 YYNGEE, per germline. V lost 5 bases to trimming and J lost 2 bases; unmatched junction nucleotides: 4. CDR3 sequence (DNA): TGTGCCAGCAGGTCCGGGACAGGGGCCTACAATGAGCAGTTCTTC. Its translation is CASRSGTGAYNEQFF.

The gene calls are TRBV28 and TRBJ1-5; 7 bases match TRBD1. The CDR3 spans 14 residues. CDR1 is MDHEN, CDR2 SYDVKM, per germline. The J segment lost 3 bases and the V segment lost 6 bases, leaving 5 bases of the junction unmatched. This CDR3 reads CASRAGTANQPQHF. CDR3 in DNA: TGTGCCAGCAGGGCAGGGACAGCCAATCAGCCCCAGCATTTT.

The chain's CDR3 is CASSPLRGDTQYF. CDR3 DNA sequence: TGTGCCAGCAGCCCCCTAAGAGGGGATACGCAGTATTTT. The V call is TRBV4-2, the J call TRBJ2-3, with D possibly being TRBD2 (5 bases). V shed 4 bases and J shed 6 bases, with 11 bases lying between them. Germline assignment: CDR1 LGHNA and CDR2 YNFKEQ. The CDR3 is made up of 13 amino acids.

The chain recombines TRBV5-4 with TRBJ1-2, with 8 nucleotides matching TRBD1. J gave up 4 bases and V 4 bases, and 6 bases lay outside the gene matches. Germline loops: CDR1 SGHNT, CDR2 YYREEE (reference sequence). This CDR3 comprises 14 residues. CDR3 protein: CASSIDRGGYGYTF. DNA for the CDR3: TGTGCCAGCAGCATAGACAGGGGTGGCTATGGCTACACCTTC.

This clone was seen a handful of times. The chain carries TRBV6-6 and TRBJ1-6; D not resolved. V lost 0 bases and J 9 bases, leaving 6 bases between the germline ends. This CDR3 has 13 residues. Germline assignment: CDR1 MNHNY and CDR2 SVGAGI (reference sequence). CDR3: CASSYSPGSPLHF. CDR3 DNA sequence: TGTGCCAGCAGTTACTCTCCGGGTTCACCCCTCCACTTT.